These T cell receptor beta chains were read from a single sample in a study of shared clonotypes between healthy human individuals. Sequencing was performed with immunoSEQ multiplex PCR; in TCRdb, only in-frame clones are kept and a portion is missing. The table lists about 600,000 clones, around 97% of them singletons. Specimen: naive CD4+ T cells sorted from blood. These receptors were obtained from a woman aged 25 to 39 in good health. Each CDR3 is given with its conserved first and last residue. D genes are given only for firm matches. Not all rows give a size; the values are once, few, many and, for expanded clones, a class.

clone size	V gene	D gene	J gene	CDR3 DNA	CDR3 protein
once	TRBV10-3	TRBD2	TRBJ2-5	TGTGCCATCAGTGAACCTAGCGGGAGGGCCCGAGAGACCCAGTACTTC	CAISEPSGRARETQYF
-	TRBV4-1	TRBD1	TRBJ1-1	TGCGCCAGCAGCCGGACGGACAGGGGTTTTATGAACACTGAAGCTTTCTTT	CASSRTDRGFMNTEAFF
-	TRBV14	TRBD2	TRBJ2-1	TGTGCCAGCAGCGAGACTAGCGGGGTGCCCCATGAGCAGTTCTTC	CASSETSGVPHEQFF
once	TRBV11-2	-	TRBJ2-2	TGTGCCAGTGGGGGGCTAGCGGCGAACACCGGGGAGCTGTTTTTT	CASGGLAANTGELFF
once	TRBV18	-	TRBJ2-7	TGTGCCAGCTCACCTGGGATGAGACCCTACGAGCAGTACTTC	CASSPGMRPYEQYF
-	TRBV30	-	TRBJ2-5	TGTGCCTGGTCGGGGGATCAGACCCAGTACTTC	CAWSGDQTQYF
-	TRBV9	TRBD1	TRBJ2-7	TGTGCCAGCTCCTCCGGGACAGCCCTCGGCGAGCAGTACTTC	CASSSGTALGEQYF
-	TRBV27	-	TRBJ2-7	TGTGCCAGCAGTTTCGACAGGACCTCACCGGGCAAGCAGCAGTACTTC	CASSFDRTSPGKQQYF
-	TRBV5-4	-	TRBJ2-7	TGTGCCAGCAGCTCGGGGCTGTCGGGGGTGGTCTACGAGCAGTACTTC	CASSSGLSGVVYEQYF
few	TRBV19	-	TRBJ1-5	TGTGCCAGTAGTGGGGCTATGGGTCAGCCCCAGCATTTT	CASSGAMGQPQHF
-	TRBV15	-	TRBJ1-3	TGTGCCACCAGCAACGTAGAGGGCCGAAACACCATATATTTT	CATSNVEGRNTIYF
-	TRBV6-6	TRBD1	TRBJ1-4	TGTGCCAGCAATAGACAGGGGGCAAACGAAAAACTGTTTTTT	CASNRQGANEKLFF
-	TRBV29-1	TRBD2	TRBJ2-1	TGCAGCGCCCCCCGAGCGGGGCTGGACTCCTACAATGAGCAGTTCTTC	CSAPRAGLDSYNEQFF
-	TRBV7-6	TRBD2	TRBJ2-7	TGTGCCAGCAGCCCACGAGGGACTAGCGGGATCTCCTACGAGCAGTACTTC	CASSPRGTSGISYEQYF
-	TRBV5-1	-	TRBJ2-7	TGCGCCAGCAGCAATCTCTACGAGCAGTACTTC	CASSNLYEQYF
-	TRBV2	-	TRBJ2-5	TGTGCCAGCAGTGTGGGGCCCGGGACCCAGTACTTC	CASSVGPGTQYF
once	TRBV2	-	TRBJ1-5	TGTGCCAGCAGCAAAGGGCAGCACAATCAGCCCCAGCATTTT	CASSKGQHNQPQHF
-	TRBV6-5	TRBD1	TRBJ2-3	TGTGCCAGCTGTGACAGGGTGTCAGATACGCAGTATTTT	CASCDRVSDTQYF
-	TRBV7-9	-	TRBJ2-2	TGTGCCAGCAGCACCCGGGGCGGCGGGGAGCTGTTTTTT	CASSTRGGGELFF
-	TRBV11-2	-	TRBJ1-1	TGTGCCAGCAGCTTAGTCAGGGTTACTGAAGCTTTCTTT	CASSLVRVTEAFF
-	TRBV5-1	-	TRBJ2-3	TGCGCCAGCAGCTTGGTTCCGGACAATAGAGATACGCAGTATTTT	CASSLVPDNRDTQYF
-	TRBV6-6	-	TRBJ2-7	TGTGCCAGCAGTTCGATACCAACAAGCTCCTACGAGCAGTACTTC	CASSSIPTSSYEQYF
-	TRBV6-4	-	TRBJ1-2	TGTGCCAGCAGTGACATAGTTCGGGGGGCGAAGGATGGCTACACCTTC	CASSDIVRGAKDGYTF
-	TRBV25-1	-	TRBJ1-4	TGTGCCAGCAGTGAGGTGAGGGGGGCCGCAACTAATGAAAAACTGTTTTTT	CASSEVRGAATNEKLFF
-	TRBV6-5	-	TRBJ1-1	TGTGCCAGCTGCCACGTTCCTGGCGCTGAAGCTTTCTTT	CASCHVPGAEAFF
once	TRBV5-8	-	TRBJ2-7	TGTGCCAGCAGCAGGCGGTTATACGAGCAGTACTTC	CASSRRLYEQYF
-	TRBV5-1	TRBD1	TRBJ2-7	TGCGCCAGCAGCTTCGGACAGGGGGATAGCGAGCAGTACTTC	CASSFGQGDSEQYF
-	TRBV5-8	-	TRBJ2-1	TGTGCCAGCAGCTTAGGGGTACCAGGGAATGAGCAGTTCTTC	CASSLGVPGNEQFF
-	TRBV28	-	TRBJ2-5	TGTGCCAGCAGTTTTGGGGGGACTCAAGAGACCCAGTACTTC	CASSFGGTQETQYF
-	TRBV28	-	TRBJ2-7	TGTGCCAGCAGTTTATTAGGCAGCGAGCAGTACTTC	CASSLLGSEQYF
-	TRBV6-6	-	TRBJ1-2	TGTGCCAGCAGTTACTCCAGGGGTTCCTATGGCTACACCTTC	CASSYSRGSYGYTF
-	TRBV19	TRBD2	TRBJ2-4	TGTGCCAGTAGTGCCGGGACTAGCGTAAACATTCAGTACTTC	CASSAGTSVNIQYF
-	TRBV5-1	TRBD2	TRBJ2-2	TGCGCCAGCAGGATAGGCGGGAGCGGGGAGCTGTTTTTT	CASRIGGSGELFF
-	TRBV15	TRBD2	TRBJ2-3	TGTGCCACCAGCAGACCGCTAGCGGCGGGACGTAATACGCAGTATTTT	CATSRPLAAGRNTQYF
-	TRBV6-6	-	TRBJ2-7	TGTGCCAGCAGTTACTCGTACGGGGGGCTGGACGAGCAGTACTTC	CASSYSYGGLDEQYF
once	TRBV7-2	TRBD1	TRBJ2-3	TGTGCCAGCAGCTGGGGACAGGGCAGCACAGATACGCAGTATTTT	CASSWGQGSTDTQYF
-	TRBV7-2	TRBD2	TRBJ2-1	TGTGCCAGCAGCTTAGAGGGAGCGGGAGGGCCCCCGGGAGAGCAGTTCTTC	CASSLEGAGGPPGEQFF
-	TRBV11-2	TRBD2	TRBJ2-1	TGTGCCAGCAGCATCGAAGCGGGAGGTTACAATGAGCAGTTCTTC	CASSIEAGGYNEQFF
-	TRBV7-2	TRBD1	TRBJ1-4	TGTGCCAGCAGCCCTGGACAGGGGGGACAAAAACTGTTTTTT	CASSPGQGGQKLFF
-	TRBV6-1	-	TRBJ1-5	TGTGCCAGCAGTGAGGGACCTACCTTGAAGCATTTT	CASSEGPTLKHF
-	TRBV29-1	-	TRBJ2-6	TGCAGCGTTGAAGGTAGTGGCAGGCCTGGGGCCAACGTCCTGACTTTC	CSVEGSGRPGANVLTF
-	TRBV18	TRBD2	TRBJ2-7	TGTGCCAGCTCAGGAGAGCGGGAGAGCAACGAGCAGTACTTC	CASSGERESNEQYF
once	TRBV13	-	TRBJ2-7	TGTGCCAGCAGCTTACTAACCGAGCAGTACTTC	CASSLLTEQYF
-	TRBV18	TRBD2	TRBJ2-2	TGTGCCAGCTCAAGGTCTAGCGGCACCGGGGAGCTGTTTTTT	CASSRSSGTGELFF
-	TRBV18	-	TRBJ1-2	TGTGCCAGCTCACCTTCTTCGACGTCGAACTATGGCTACACCTTC	CASSPSSTSNYGYTF
-	TRBV11-3	-	TRBJ2-5	TGTGCCAGCAGCTTAGCTCCGGGGGCAAAAGAGACCCAGTACTTC	CASSLAPGAKETQYF
-	TRBV2	-	TRBJ1-2	TGTGCCAGCAGTGCAGGGCGAGAGAATGGCTACACCTTC	CASSAGRENGYTF
-	TRBV5-6	-	TRBJ2-7	TGTGCCAGCAGCTTAGGCGGGATCGACGAGCAGTACTTC	CASSLGGIDEQYF
-	TRBV25-1	-	TRBJ2-2	TGTGCCAGCAGCCAAGACTGGGGCGGGGAGCTGTTTTTT	CASSQDWGGELFF
-	TRBV7-3	TRBD1	TRBJ1-2	TGTGCCAGCAGCTTATGGGACAGGCCTACAGGCTACACCTTC	CASSLWDRPTGYTF